One sample yielded the 15 T cell receptor beta chains listed below, sequenced in a study of blood T cell repertoires in COVID-19. TCRdb keeps only in-frame clones here, not all; method: immunoSEQ multiplex PCR. Among 210,000 or so clones listed, about four fifths were seen once. Material for sequencing was peripheral blood. Receptor source: a woman aged 80 or over with COVID-19, enrolled during active disease.

The chain recombines TRBV2 with TRBJ1-4; 7 positions match TRBD1. Germline V gene lookup returns CDR1 SNHLY and CDR2 FYNNEI. V was pared by 6 bases and J by 4 bases, with 2 bases of the junction left unmatched. There are 13 residues in the CDR3. The CDR3 loop reads CASSRDSNEKLFF. The CDR3 nucleotides read TGTGCCAGCAGCCGGGACAGTAATGAAAAACTGTTTTTT.

Concerning this clone: One end of the junction varies from germline; a read error may be responsible. This chain uses TRBV7-7 with TRBJ2-5, with 8 bases lining up with TRBD2. Per the germline V gene, CDR1 is SSHAT and CDR2 is FNYEAQ (reference sequence). This CDR3 spans 13 amino acids. CDR3 in DNA: TGTGCTAGCAGCGGGGGACTACAAGAGACCCAGTACTTC. It encodes CASSGGLQETQYF.

The genes are TRBV28 and TRBJ1-1; TRBD1 might be the D (5 bases). Germline lookup yields CDR1 MDHEN and CDR2 SYDVKM. V was cut by 3 bases and J by 4 bases, with 15 bases left in between. This CDR3 is 15 amino acids long. CDR3 DNA: TGTGCCAGCAGTTTTTTCAGGGTGGGCGGCACTGAAGCTTTCTTT. The encoded protein is CASSFFRVGGTEAFF.

This chain connects TRBV6-5 to TRBJ2-7, with 8 bases aligning to TRBD2. After removal of 5 bases from V and 6 bases from J, the junction contained 9 bases not matched to a gene. CDR3 length: 14 residues. Germline V CDR1 and CDR2: MNHEY, SVGAGI. CDR3 in DNA: TGTGCCAGCAGTCGTCGGGGGGGCTCGGGCGAGCAGTACTTC. Translation gives CASSRRGGSGEQYF.

This clone has a single count. The chain links TRBV5-1 to TRBJ2-1, with 7 bases that match TRBD2. Germline lookup yields CDR1 SGHRS and CDR2 YFSETQ. The CDR3 loop spans 16 amino acids. With 4 bases clipped from V and 0 bases from J, the junction kept 7 bases outside the gene matches. The chain's CDR3 is CASSPQRDPSYNEQFF. The CDR3 region has the DNA TGCGCCAGCAGCCCTCAGCGGGATCCCTCCTACAATGAGCAGTTCTTC.

The chain carries TRBV9 and TRBJ2-7; TRBD2 aligns across 7 bases. With 4 bases clipped from V and 7 bases from J, the junction kept 8 bases outside the gene matches. This CDR3 contains 13 residues. Germline CDR1 reads SGDLS; CDR2 reads YYNGEE. CDR3 protein: CASSSSGGGEQYF. CDR3 DNA: TGTGCCAGCAGCTCCTCGGGAGGAGGGGAGCAGTACTTC.

For the CDR3, the DNA is TGTGCCACCAGCAGAGGGGGCCAGGAGACCCAGTACTTC. Protein sequence: CATSRGGQETQYF. The V call is TRBV15, the J call TRBJ2-5; tentatively, D is TRBD1 (5 bases). The V gene lost 1 base and the J gene lost 5 bases, with 8 bases spanning the gap. The CDR3 is 13 residues long. Germline lookup yields CDR1 LNHNV and CDR2 YYDKDF (reference sequence).

The gene calls are TRBV7-8 and TRBJ1-5; 7 bases are shared with TRBD1. Germline V CDR1 and CDR2: SGHVS, FQNEAQ. The CDR3 totals 15 residues. V trimming: 4 bases; J trimming: 5 bases; junction bases outside the gene matches: 8. CDR3 DNA: TGTGCCAGCAGCTCCGCAGGGACAGAATATCAGCCCCAGCATTTT. This codes for CASSSAGTEYQPQHF.

The CDR3 is CASSFRQGADRETQYF. In nucleotides, the CDR3 is TGCGCCAGCAGCTTTCGACAGGGGGCTGATCGGGAGACCCAGTACTTC. This chain links TRBV5-1 with TRBJ2-5; 10 positions match TRBD1. Germline V CDR1 and CDR2: SGHRS, YFSETQ. Unmatched junction bases numbered 9, after V lost 2 bases and J lost 5 bases. The CDR3 runs 16 residues.

In its sample, this clone was seen a few times. The chain has TRBV6-5 and TRBJ1-2; 8 positions match TRBD1. The CDR3 length is 14 residues. CDR1 is MNHEY, CDR2 SVGAGI, per germline. J lost 4 bases, V lost 6 bases, and 7 bases had no gene match. The CDR3, as DNA: TGTGCCAGCAGGCTAGCCCAGGGGGCCTATGGCTACACCTTC. Translation gives CASRLAQGAYGYTF.

The chain links TRBV5-5 to TRBJ1-1, with 7 positions matching TRBD1. With 4 bases clipped from V and 6 bases from J, the junction kept 6 bases outside the gene matches. The CDR3 length is 13 residues. CDR1 is SGHKS, CDR2 YYEKEE, per germline (reference sequence). The CDR3 sequence is CASSGTVSAEAFF. The CDR3 DNA reads as TGTGCCAGCAGCGGGACAGTTTCCGCTGAAGCTTTCTTT. The full variable domain, in which reference TRBV5-5 and TRBJ1-1 provide the parts outside the CDR3, is DAGVTQSPTHLIKTRGQQVTLRCSPISGHKSVSWYQQVLGQGPQFIFQYYEKEERGRGNFPDRFSARQFPNYSSELNVNALLLGDSALYLCASSGTVSAEAFFGQGTRLTVV.

This clone appeared once. This chain joins TRBV19 and TRBJ1-4; TRBD1 agrees at 8 bases. Germline CDR1 reads LNHDA; CDR2 reads SQIVND (reference sequence). The CDR3 sequence is 13 residues long. The trim removed 6 bases at V and 8 bases at J, leaving 5 bases unmatched. For the CDR3, the DNA is TGTGCCAGTAGAGACAGGGGATACGAAAAACTGTTTTTT. Encoded protein: CASRDRGYEKLFF.

J is TRBJ1-1 and V is TRBV27; 9 bases are shared with TRBD1. Germline V gives CDR1 MNHEY, CDR2 SMNVEV (reference sequence). After removal of 4 bases from V and 5 bases from J, the junction contained 8 bases not matched to a gene. The CDR3 is 15 residues long. CDR3 sequence: CASSSPGTGKTEAFF. CDR3 sequence (DNA): TGTGCCAGCAGTTCGCCGGGGACAGGGAAAACTGAAGCTTTCTTT.

The chain recombines TRBV5-1 with TRBJ1-1, with D uncertain. The CDR3 runs to 14 residues. V was pared by 4 bases and J by 6 bases, with 16 bases between. Germline assignment: CDR1 SGHRS and CDR2 YFSETQ. The CDR3 region has the DNA TGCGCCAGCAGCCCGGACTCCTCGGCCGCTGAAGCTTTCTTT. Protein sequence: CASSPDSSAAEAFF. Looking up the rest from reference TRBV5-1 and TRBJ1-1 gives the full variable domain: KAGVTQTPRYLIKTRGQQVTLSCSPISGHRSVSWYQQTPGQGLQFLFEYFSETQRNKGNFPGRFSGRQFSNSRSEMNVSTLELGDSALYLCASSPDSSAAEAFFGQGTRLTVV.

The chain has TRBV11-2 and TRBJ1-1; a weak D match, TRBD1 (5 bases). The germline CDR1 and CDR2 sequences are SGHAT and FQNNGV. The V and J ends lost 5 bases and 3 bases respectively, with 13 bases between them. CDR3 length equals 14 residues. The CDR3 here is CASSPQGDYTEAFF. CDR3 DNA sequence: TGTGCCAGCAGCCCCCAAGGGGACTACACTGAAGCTTTCTTT.